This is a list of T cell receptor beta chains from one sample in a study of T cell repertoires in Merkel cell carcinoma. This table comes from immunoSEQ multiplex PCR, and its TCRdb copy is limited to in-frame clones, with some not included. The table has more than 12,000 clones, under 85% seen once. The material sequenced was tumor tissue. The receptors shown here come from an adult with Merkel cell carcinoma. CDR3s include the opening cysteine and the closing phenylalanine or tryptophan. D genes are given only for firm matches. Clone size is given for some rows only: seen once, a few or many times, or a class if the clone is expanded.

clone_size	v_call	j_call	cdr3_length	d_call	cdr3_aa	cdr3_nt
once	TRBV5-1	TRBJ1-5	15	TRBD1	CASSLQGDWNQPQHF	TGCGCCAGCAGCTTGCAGGGGGACTGGAATCAGCCCCAGCATTTT
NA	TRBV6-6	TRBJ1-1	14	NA	CASSFGGADTEAFF	TGTGCCAGCAGTTTCGGAGGGGCCGACACTGAAGCTTTCTTT
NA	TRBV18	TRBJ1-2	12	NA	CASSPREYGYTF	TGTGCCAGCTCACCTCGGGAGTATGGCTACACCTTC
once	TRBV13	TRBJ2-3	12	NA	CASSSRTDTQYF	TGTGCCAGCAGCTCCCGCACAGATACGCAGTATTTT
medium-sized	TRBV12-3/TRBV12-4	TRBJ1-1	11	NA	CASSAPIEAFF	TGTGCCAGCAGCGCTCCTATCGAAGCTTTCTTT
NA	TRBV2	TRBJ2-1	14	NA	CASCPSEAYNEQFF	TGTGCCAGCTGTCCCAGTGAGGCGTACAATGAGCAGTTCTTC
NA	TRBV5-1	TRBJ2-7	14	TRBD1	CASSTGQVPYEQYF	TGCGCCAGCAGCACGGGACAGGTACCCTACGAGCAGTACTTC
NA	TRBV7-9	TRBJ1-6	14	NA	CASRGQFDSSPLHF	TGTGCCAGCAGAGGACAGTTCGATTCTTCACCCCTCCACTTT
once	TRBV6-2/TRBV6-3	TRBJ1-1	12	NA	CASSYEGFLAFF	TGTGCCAGCAGTTACGAGGGATTCTTGGCTTTCTTT
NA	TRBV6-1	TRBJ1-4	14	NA	CASSEWQFNEKLFF	TGTGCCAGCAGTGAATGGCAGTTTAATGAAAAACTGTTTTTT
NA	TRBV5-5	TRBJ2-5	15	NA	CASTLGRVLQETQYF	TGTGCCAGCACCCTTGGGAGAGTACTCCAAGAGACCCAGTACTTC
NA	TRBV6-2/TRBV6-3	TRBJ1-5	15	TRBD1	CASSYSMDRGQPQHF	TGTGCCAGCAGTTACTCGATGGACAGGGGCCAGCCCCAGCATTTT
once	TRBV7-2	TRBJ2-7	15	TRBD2	CASSPTGGGTYEQYF	TGTGCCAGCAGCCCGACGGGGGGGGGCACTTACGAGCAGTACTTC
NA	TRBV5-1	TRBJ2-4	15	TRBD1	CASSWAQGAQNIQYF	TGCGCCAGCAGTTGGGCCCAGGGGGCGCAAAACATTCAGTACTTC
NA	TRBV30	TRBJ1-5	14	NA	CAWSKTASNQPQHF	TGTGCCTGGAGTAAGACAGCCAGCAATCAGCCCCAGCATTTT
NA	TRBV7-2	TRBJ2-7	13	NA	CASSFGKSYEQYF	TGTGCCAGCAGCTTTGGGAAGAGCTACGAGCAGTACTTC
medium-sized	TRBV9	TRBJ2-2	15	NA	CASSVGAGRTGELFF	TGTGCCAGCAGCGTAGGGGCGGGGAGGACCGGGGAGCTGTTTTTT
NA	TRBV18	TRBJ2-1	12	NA	CASSRVDNEQFF	TGTGCCAGCTCCAGGGTCGACAATGAGCAGTTCTTC
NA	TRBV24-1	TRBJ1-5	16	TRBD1	CATSDHTGVIGQPQHF	TGTGCCACCAGTGACCACACAGGGGTTATAGGACAGCCCCAGCATTTT
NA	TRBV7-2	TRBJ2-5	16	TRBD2	CASQRTAGGIQETQYF	TGTGCCTCCCAGAGGACAGCGGGGGGCATCCAAGAGACCCAGTACTTC
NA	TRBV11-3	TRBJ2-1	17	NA	CASSLDRGGSSYNEQFF	TGTGCCAGCAGCTTAGATCGGGGTGGGAGCTCCTACAATGAGCAGTTCTTC
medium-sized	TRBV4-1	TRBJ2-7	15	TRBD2	CASSQPGTSTYEQYF	TGCGCCAGCAGCCAACCTGGGACTAGTACCTACGAGCAGTACTTC
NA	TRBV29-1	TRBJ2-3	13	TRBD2	CSASGRSTDTQYF	TGCAGCGCTAGCGGGAGAAGCACAGATACGCAGTATTTT